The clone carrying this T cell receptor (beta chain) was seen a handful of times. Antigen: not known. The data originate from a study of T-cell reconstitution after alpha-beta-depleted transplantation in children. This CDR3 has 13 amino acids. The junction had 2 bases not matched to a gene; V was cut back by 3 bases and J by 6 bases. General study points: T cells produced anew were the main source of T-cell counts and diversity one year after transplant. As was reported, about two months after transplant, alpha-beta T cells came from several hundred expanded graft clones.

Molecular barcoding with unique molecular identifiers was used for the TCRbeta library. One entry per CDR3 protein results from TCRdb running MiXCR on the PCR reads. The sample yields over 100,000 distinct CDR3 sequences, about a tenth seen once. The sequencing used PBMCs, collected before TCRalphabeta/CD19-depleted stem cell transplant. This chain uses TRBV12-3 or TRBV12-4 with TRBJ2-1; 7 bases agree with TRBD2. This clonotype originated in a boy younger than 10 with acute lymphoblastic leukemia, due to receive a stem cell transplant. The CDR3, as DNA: TGTGCCAGCAGTTTTTGGGGGGGCAATGAGCAGTTCTTC. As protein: CASSFWGGNEQFF.